Detailed here is one T cell receptor (beta chain). The data belong to a study of neurological immune-mediated disorders. Regarding time point: technical triplicate 2. Unsorted libraries were derived from 2 million PBMCs stored at -80 C. With 10-nucleotide random UMIs included, cDNA was synthesized by 5'RACE. Every sequencing run produced over 170 million TCR-beta sequences that came from 15-18 subjects. Each CDR3 protein gets one entry after TCRdb re-called the 5' RACE reads with MiXCR. The sample shows under 70,000 distinct CDR3 sequences, around 24% of them seen only once. This CDR3 comprises 15 residues. Germline assignment: CDR1 SQVTM and CDR2 ANQGSEA. V was clipped by 0 bases and J by 8 bases, with 17 bases between them.

The rearrangement links TRBV29-1 to TRBJ2-1; D is perhaps TRBD1 or TRBD2 (6 bases each). The source is a man in his sixties with HTLV-1-associated myelopathy (HAM/TSP). Sequenced: PBMCs. CDR3 DNA: TGCAGCGTTGAAGAAGGAGGGGGTTTGTGCGATGAGCAGTTCTTC. It encodes CSVEEGGGLCDEQFF.